This entry is about one T cell receptor (beta chain). What it recognizes is unknown. The CDR3 length is 14 residues. In germline, CDR1 is SEHNR, CDR2 FQNEAQ (reference sequence). With V trimmed by 4 bases and J by 4 bases, 4 bases remained unmatched. These data come from a study of shared clonotypes between healthy human individuals. Study-wide results and limits: Although depth was large, rarefaction showed that sequencing of the sorted subsets was incomplete.

Every immunoSEQ plate was one replicate of a subset's evenly spread DNA. Here immunoSEQ multiplex PCR was the method, and the copy in TCRdb shows in-frame clones only, minus some. This sample has around 600,000 clones, with more than 95% found just once. The TCR was taken from a woman in her thirties in good health. Sequencing was performed on naive CD4+ T cells sorted from blood. Indicated subset: CD45RA+ positively selected. The chain carries TRBV7-9 and TRBJ1-3; 7 nucleotides agree with TRBD1. DNA of the CDR3: TGTGCCAGCAGCTCGACAGGGCGCGGAAACACCATATATTTT. Translating gives CASSSTGRGNTIYF.